The next 28 T cell receptor beta chains were all read from a single sample in a study of blood T cell repertoires in COVID-19 (dated by TCRdb to 2018 to 2021). The receptor library was made with the immunoSEQ multiplex PCR assay. TCRdb limited this immuneACCESS table to in-frame rearrangements with V and J called. A share of clones is missing; checked studies link under half to unresolved V genes, and the rest is unexplained. The sample includes some 160,000 clones, with roughly nine tenths observed a single time. The ten largest make up approximately 4% of the sample. The sample consisted of peripheral blood. The receptors shown here come from a woman between 65 and 79 years old with acute or convalescent COVID-19.

For the CDR3, the DNA is TGTGCCAGCAGCCCGGGACAGCGGAGATACGAGCAGTACTTC. Encoded protein: CASSPGQRRYEQYF. The chain is built from TRBV9 and TRBJ2-7, with 7 bases that match TRBD1. In germline, CDR1 is SGDLS, CDR2 YYNGEE. With V trimmed by 4 bases and J by 4 bases, 8 bases remained unmatched. The CDR3 contains 14 residues.

CDR3 protein: CASSSPRGGSYGYTF. The DNA for the CDR3 is TGTGCCAGCAGTTCACCGCGGGGAGGAAGCTATGGCTACACCTTC. The gene calls are TRBV27 and TRBJ1-2; the D is unclear. CDR1 and CDR2 from the germline V gene are MNHEY and SMNVEV (reference sequence). The CDR3 sequence is 15 residues long. With 4 bases removed from V and 4 bases from J, the gap between germline ends came to 16 bases.

CDR3 coding DNA: TGTGCCAGCAGTGAATGGGGCAGGACTGAAAAACTGTTTTTT. Protein sequence: CASSEWGRTEKLFF. The chain joins TRBV2 to TRBJ1-4; a possible D gene is TRBD1 (5 bases). Between the trimmed V and J ends, which lost 2 bases and 7 bases, there was a span of 11 bases. The CDR3 is 14 amino acids. Germline V gives CDR1 SNHLY, CDR2 FYNNEI. The full variable domain, with the rest looked up from reference TRBV2 and TRBJ1-4, is EPEVTQTPSHQVTQMGQEVILRCVPISNHLYFYWYRQILGQKVEFLVSFYNNEISEKSEIFDDQFSVERPDGSNFTLKIRSTKLEDSAMYFCASSEWGRTEKLFFGSGTQLSVL.

Remarks on this clone: One end of the junction does not line up with germline, which may come from a read error. The chain combines TRBV29-1 with TRBJ1-2; 10 nucleotides line up with TRBD1. This CDR3 comprises 8 residues. Germline V gene lookup returns CDR1 SQVTM and CDR2 ANQGSEA. The CDR3 spells CSAGTGVF. CDR3 nucleotide sequence: TGCAGCGCCGGGACAGGGGTCTTC.

CDR3 protein: CASSLTGISGNTIYF. The CDR3 nucleotides are TGTGCCAGCAGCCTAACAGGGATATCGGGAAACACCATATATTTT. V gene TRBV7-2 combines with J gene TRBJ1-3; weak D call: TRBD1 (6 bases). V shed 5 bases and J shed 4 bases, with 15 bases lying between them. This CDR3 has 15 amino acids. Germline-derived CDR1 and CDR2 are SGHTA and FQGNSA.

V and J are TRBV9 and TRBJ2-7; TRBD1 might be the D (6 bases). The CDR3 consists of 15 residues. CDR1 SGDLS and CDR2 YYNGEE come from the germline V gene. Between the trimmed V and J ends, which lost 3 bases and 4 bases, there was a span of 17 bases. The CDR3 is CASSAATGTHYEQYF. Written as DNA, the CDR3 is TGTGCCAGCAGCGCCGCCACCGGGACACATTACGAGCAGTACTTC.

V usage is TRBV25-1 and J usage is TRBJ1-2, with D possibly TRBD1 on 5 matching bases. The germline CDR1 and CDR2 sequences are MGHDK and SYGVNS. Trimming removed 5 bases at V and 4 bases at J, with 14 bases between. This CDR3 is built from 14 residues. The CDR3 sequence: CASSPIDRAYGYTF. The CDR3 DNA reads as TGTGCCAGCAGTCCAATTGACAGAGCCTATGGCTACACCTTC.

The chain combines TRBV4-3 with TRBJ1-3; D not certain. Germline V CDR1 and CDR2: LGHNA, YSLEER. The germline V and J ends were trimmed by 0 bases and 0 bases, with 9 bases remaining between them. The CDR3 consists of 16 residues. Here the CDR3 reads CASSQEIQISGNTIYF. CDR3 in DNA: TGCGCCAGCAGCCAAGAAATCCAGATCTCTGGAAACACCATATATTTT.

The J gene is TRBJ1-3, the V gene TRBV28, with TRBD1 identical over 7 bases. Germline V gives CDR1 MDHEN, CDR2 SYDVKM. V was pared by 6 bases and J by 3 bases, with 11 bases of the junction left unmatched. The CDR3 has 16 amino acids. CDR3 in DNA: TGTGCCAGCAGCTTACCCCCAGGGGGTTTTGGAAACACCATATATTTT. Amino acid sequence: CASSLPPGGFGNTIYF.

The rearrangement joins TRBV6-5 to TRBJ2-3, with 7 bases lining up with TRBD2. CDR1 is MNHEY, CDR2 SVGAGI, per germline. The CDR3 totals 14 residues. The V and J ends lost 6 bases and 4 bases, in that order; junction bases with no gene match: 7. In DNA form, the CDR3 reads TGTGCCAGCAGAAGGGAGGCGGGAGCAGATACGCAGTATTTT. This gives the protein CASRREAGADTQYF.

The chain uses TRBV10-2 and TRBJ1-6, with a possible D match to TRBD1 (6 bases). Per the germline V gene, CDR1 is WSHSY and CDR2 is SAAADI. The CDR3 totals 17 residues. The V end lost 0 bases, the J end lost 6 bases, and 15 bases lay between the germline ends. CDR3 sequence (DNA): TGCGCCAGCAGTGAGTCGCGGGGGGCGCCAGTTAATTCACCCCTCCACTTT. Its translation is CASSESRGAPVNSPLHF.

The CDR3 DNA reads TGTGCCAGCAGGGCCAGACAGGGAAACATGAACACTGAAGCTTTCTTT. The encoded protein is CASRARQGNMNTEAFF. This chain connects TRBV2 to TRBJ1-1; the match to TRBD1 covers 7 bases. Germline lookup yields CDR1 SNHLY and CDR2 FYNNEI. This CDR3 has 16 amino acids. The V segment lost 6 bases and the J segment 0 bases; nucleotides outside the gene matches: 10.

This chain links TRBV6-5 with TRBJ2-5; a weak D match, TRBD1 (5 bases). V was trimmed by 6 bases and J by 2 bases, leaving 13 bases between them. This CDR3 has 14 residues. CDR1 and CDR2 (germline): MNHEY, SVGAGI. The CDR3 DNA sequence: TGTGCCAGCAGGTTGGTGCAGGGACAAGAGACCCAGTACTTC. Translated: CASRLVQGQETQYF.

V is TRBV6-1 and J is TRBJ1-6, with 10 bases lining up with TRBD1. The germline V gene encodes CDR1 MNHNS and CDR2 SASEGT. This CDR3 is 16 amino acids long. The J segment lost 9 bases and the V segment lost 4 bases, leaving 9 bases of the junction unmatched. CDR3 amino acids: CASSVTGTGAASPLHF. Here the CDR3 DNA reads TGTGCCAGCAGTGTCACCGGGACAGGGGCGGCTTCACCCCTCCACTTT.

The CDR3 DNA reads as TGTGCCAGCAGCCGTTCCGACAGGGCCAGCGAGCAGTACTTC. It encodes CASSRSDRASEQYF. The V call is TRBV7-9, the J call TRBJ2-7, with 7 positions matching TRBD1. V lost 5 bases to trimming and J lost 6 bases; unmatched junction nucleotides: 10. CDR1 is SEHNR and CDR2 is FQNEAQ in the germline V gene (reference sequence). CDR3 size: 14 residues. Complete variable domain (other parts from reference TRBV7-9 and TRBJ2-7): DTGVSQNPRHKITKRGQNVTFRCDPISEHNRLYWYRQTLGQGPEFLTYFQNEAQLEKSRLLSDRFSAERPKGSFSTLEIQRTEQGDSAMYLCASSRSDRASEQYFGPGTRLTVT.

The rearrangement joins TRBV6-5 to TRBJ2-2; TRBD2 agrees at 8 bases. Germline values: CDR1 MNHEY, CDR2 SVGAGI. V shed 4 bases and J 0 bases; nucleotides not matched to a gene: 1. This CDR3 is built from 15 residues. Written as DNA, the CDR3 is TGTGCCAGCAGTTCAGCGGGGGCGAACACCGGGGAGCTGTTTTTT. It yields the protein CASSSAGANTGELFF.

The rearrangement joins TRBV9 to TRBJ1-6, with 8 bases that match TRBD1. Trimming took 3 bases from V and 1 from J; bases not matched to a gene: 12. CDR1 is SGDLS and CDR2 is YYNGEE in the germline V gene. The CDR3 loop spans 19 amino acids. The CDR3 DNA follows: TGTGCCAGCAGCGCACAAAAGGACAGGGTTGGGTCCTATAATTCACCCCTCCACTTT. Its protein is CASSAQKDRVGSYNSPLHF.

This rearrangement joins TRBV18 to TRBJ2-1; TRBD1 agrees at 10 bases. There are 14 residues in the CDR3. V shed 3 bases, J shed 6 bases, and the junction held 2 bases outside the gene matches. Germline V gene data show CDR1 as KGHSH and CDR2 as LQKENI. The CDR3, as DNA: TGTGCCAGCTCACCCAGACAGGGGGCCAATGAGCAGTTCTTC. This sequence encodes CASSPRQGANEQFF. Filled out from reference TRBV18 and TRBJ2-1, the complete variable domain reads NAGVMQNPRHLVRRRGQEARLRCSPMKGHSHVYWYRQLPEEGLKFMVYLQKENIIDESGMPKERFSAEFPKEGPSILRIQQVVRGDSAAYFCASSPRQGANEQFFGPGTRLTVL.

The chain employs TRBV30 and TRBJ2-2, with TRBD1 matching 10 bases. V lost 7 bases to trimming and J lost 6 bases; unmatched junction nucleotides: 2. The germline V gene encodes CDR1 GTSNPN and CDR2 SVGIG (reference sequence). The CDR3 extends over 12 amino acids. The CDR3 spells CALTGGPGELFF. CDR3 sequence (DNA): TGTGCCTTGACAGGGGGCCCCGGGGAGCTGTTTTTT.

The chain links TRBV19 to TRBJ2-1; 11 bases line up with TRBD2. CDR1 is LNHDA and CDR2 is SQIVND in the germline V gene (reference sequence). The CDR3 is 17 amino acids. After removal of 4 bases from V and 1 base from J, the junction contained 6 bases not matched to a gene. The CDR3 sequence is CASSTLAGGPSYNEQFF. Here the CDR3 DNA reads TGTGCCAGTAGTACCTTAGCGGGAGGGCCTTCCTACAATGAGCAGTTCTTC.

The J gene is TRBJ2-5, the V gene TRBV19; 7 bases agree with TRBD1. V dropped 7 bases and J dropped 5; count of bases not matched to a gene: 13. CDR3 size: 15 residues. Per the germline V gene, CDR1 is LNHDA and CDR2 is SQIVND (reference sequence). The CDR3 loop reads CASTPPRQGYETQYF. In DNA, the CDR3 is TGTGCCAGTACCCCCCCCCGACAGGGATATGAGACCCAGTACTTC.

In the case of this clone: This sample includes further DNA sequences coding for the same CDR3. The chain is built from TRBV4-3 and TRBJ2-1; possibly TRBD2 for D (5 bases). This CDR3 region has 17 residues. CDR1 and CDR2 (germline): LGHNA, YSLEER. Trimming removed 1 base at V and 0 bases at J, with 13 bases between. In DNA, the CDR3 is TGCGCCAGCAGCCAAGGGCTAGCTGCGAGCTCCTACAATGAGCAGTTCTTC. Residues: CASSQGLAASSYNEQFF.

The DNA for the CDR3 is TGTGCCAGCAGTCCCTGGGGACAGGGCGAAGGCTACACCTTC. Its translation is CASSPWGQGEGYTF. The chain carries TRBV6-5 and TRBJ1-2; 9 nucleotides align to TRBD1. Unmatched junction bases numbered 9, after V lost 5 bases and J lost 8 bases. CDR1 and CDR2 (germline): MNHEY, SVGAGI. The CDR3 spans 14 residues.

This clone was observed a single time. The CDR3 bases are TGTGCCAGCAGGACGGACAGAACCACGAACACCGGGGAGCTGTTTTTT. This codes for CASRTDRTTNTGELFF. This chain links TRBV7-9 with TRBJ2-2, with D maybe TRBD1 (6 bases). The length of the CDR3 is 16 residues. Germline V lookup: CDR1 SEHNR, CDR2 FQNEAQ (reference sequence). V was clipped by 6 bases and J by 0 bases, with 14 bases between them.

The CDR3: CASTPRPGKANEKLFF. The CDR3, as DNA: TGTGCCAGTACCCCCCGTCCGGGGAAGGCTAATGAAAAACTGTTTTTT. V usage is TRBV19 and J usage is TRBJ1-4; no reliable D call. Germline V gene data show CDR1 as LNHDA and CDR2 as SQIVND (reference sequence). The CDR3 length is 16 residues. Trimming left V 7 bases short and J 3 bases short, with 18 bases between. The full variable domain, with the rest looked up from reference TRBV19 and TRBJ1-4, is DGGITQSPKYLFRKEGQNVTLSCEQNLNHDAMYWYRQDPGQGLRLIYYSQIVNDFQKGDIAEGYSVSREKKESFPLTVTSAQKNPTAFYLCASTPRPGKANEKLFFGSGTQLSVL.

The count of this clone is one. Other DNA sequences in this sample translate to the same CDR3. V is TRBV28 and J is TRBJ2-5; D is unresolved. This CDR3 contains 11 residues. Per germline, CDR1 MDHEN and CDR2 SYDVKM. The V end lost 8 bases, the J end lost 2 bases, and 6 bases lay between the germline ends. CDR3 DNA: TGTGCCAGCCGCGCTCAAGAGACCCAGTACTTC. It codes for CASRAQETQYF.

The chain carries TRBV12-3 or TRBV12-4 and TRBJ1-5; TRBD1 might be the D (5 bases). The CDR3 contains 13 residues. The V end was cut by 7 bases, the J end by 4 bases, with 11 bases between. CDR3 in DNA: TGTGCCAGCAAGGGCAGGGCTAATCAGCCCCAGCATTTT. It yields the protein CASKGRANQPQHF.

The chain is built from TRBV3-1 (or the pseudogene TRBV3-2) and TRBJ1-3; 8 bases line up with TRBD1. The CDR3 length is 15 residues. CDR1 and CDR2 (germline): LGHDT, YNNKEL (reference sequence). With 6 bases clipped from V and 5 bases from J, the junction kept 9 bases outside the gene matches. CDR3 amino acids: CASSSTDRGRNTIYF. CDR3 sequence (DNA): TGTGCCAGCAGTTCTACTGACAGGGGACGAAACACCATATATTTT.